The next 18 T cell receptor beta chains were all read from a single sample in a study of T cells in pancreatic ductal adenocarcinoma. Surgery without prior neoadjuvant therapy was the treatment of the selected pancreatic ductal adenocarcinoma patients. Method: immunoSEQ multiplex PCR; TCRdb's copy keeps in-frame clones and lacks some. This table has thousands of clones, roughly 76% appearing once. The sequencing sample was made of pancreatic tumor tissue. These receptors were obtained from a human donor with pancreatic ductal adenocarcinoma.

The V call is TRBV27, the J call TRBJ2-3; 7 positions match TRBD1. Per the germline V gene, CDR1 is MNHEY and CDR2 is SMNVEV (reference sequence). The J segment lost 2 bases and the V segment lost 6 bases, leaving 8 bases of the junction unmatched. The CDR3 runs to 15 residues. The CDR3 reads CASSRPGQTTDTQYF. The CDR3 DNA follows: TGTGCCAGCAGCCGTCCGGGACAGACCACAGATACGCAGTATTTT.

The genes are TRBV5-8 and TRBJ2-7; 9 nucleotides align to TRBD1. The CDR3 totals 17 residues. V was clipped by 3 bases and J by 6 bases; unmatched bases: 16. The germline gives CDR1 SGHTS, CDR2 YDEGEE. In DNA form, the CDR3 reads TGTGCCAGCAGCTGGCCGGGACAGGGAGTCTACCCATCCGAGCAGTACTTC. Its protein is CASSWPGQGVYPSEQYF.

The gene calls are TRBV5-1 and TRBJ2-3; TRBD1 might be the D (5 bases). The CDR3 is made up of 14 amino acids. Germline CDR1 is SGHRS and CDR2 is YFSETQ. The ends were cut back, 6 bases at V and 2 bases at J, with 13 bases in the middle. The CDR3 region is CASKATVVTDTQYF. The CDR3 DNA reads as TGCGCCAGCAAAGCGACAGTCGTCACAGATACGCAGTATTTT.

The chain has TRBV9 and TRBJ1-4; maybe TRBD1 (5 bases). CDR3 length: 15 residues. V lost 0 bases and J 5 bases, leaving 11 bases between the germline ends. The germline V gene encodes CDR1 SGDLS and CDR2 YYNGEE. For the CDR3, the DNA is TGTGCCAGCAGCGTAGGAGATCAGGGAAATGAAAAACTGTTTTTT. Amino acids: CASSVGDQGNEKLFF.

V gene TRBV7-6 combines with J gene TRBJ1-1; D is unclear. CDR1 SGHVS and CDR2 FNYEAQ come from the germline V gene. The germline V and J ends were trimmed by 4 bases and 7 bases, with 13 bases remaining between them. CDR3 length: 13 residues. As DNA, the CDR3 is TGTGCCAGCAGCTCAGGCAGAACAGTTGAAGCTTTCTTT. Encoded protein: CASSSGRTVEAFF.

This clone came up a few times. The V call is TRBV11-3, the J call TRBJ2-2, with D perhaps TRBD2 (6 bases). With 4 bases removed from V and 3 bases from J, the gap between germline ends came to 15 bases. CDR1 and CDR2 from the germline V gene are SGHNT and YENEEA. The CDR3 extends over 16 amino acids. Here the CDR3 DNA reads TGTGCCAGCAGCTCCTTTGGGGGGACGCACACCGGGGAGCTGTTTTTT. It yields the protein CASSSFGGTHTGELFF.

This clone was counted only a few times. This rearrangement joins TRBV7-2 to TRBJ1-5; D remains unclear. CDR1 and CDR2 from the germline V gene are SGHTA and FQGNSA. The CDR3 sequence is 12 residues long. V shed 3 bases and J shed 6 bases, with 6 bases lying between them. CDR3 loop: CASSFGGQPQHF. The CDR3 DNA sequence: TGTGCCAGCAGCTTCGGTGGTCAGCCCCAGCATTTT.

This clone turned up a few times. V gene TRBV18 combines with J gene TRBJ2-2, with 10 bases identical to TRBD1. CDR1 and CDR2 (germline): KGHSH, LQKENI. This CDR3 has 18 amino acids. V lost 1 base and J lost 1; bases outside the gene matches: 6. In DNA, the CDR3 is TGTGCCAGCTCACCACTCCAGGACAGGGGGTTGAACACCGGGGAGCTGTTTTTT. This sequence encodes CASSPLQDRGLNTGELFF.

This clone was picked up a small number of times. CDR3 bases: TGTGCCAGCAGTACTTATCCGGGGACTGGGGCCAACGTCCTGACTTTC. Translating gives CASSTYPGTGANVLTF. This chain links TRBV28 with TRBJ2-6; the D gene is possibly TRBD2 (5 bases). Germline lookup yields CDR1 MDHEN and CDR2 SYDVKM. The CDR3 sequence is 16 residues long. Trimming removed 5 bases at V and 2 bases at J, with 13 bases between.

The chain is built from TRBV27 and TRBJ2-1; TRBD2 might be the D (7 bases). Germline-derived CDR1 and CDR2 are MNHEY and SMNVEV (reference sequence). The CDR3 runs to 16 residues. V lost 0 bases and J lost 4, with 13 bases in between. CDR3 loop: CASSLSAGAGYNEQFF. CDR3 sequence (DNA): TGTGCCAGCAGTTTATCTGCGGGGGCGGGTTACAATGAGCAGTTCTTC.

This sequence joins TRBV18 and TRBJ2-7; 8 nucleotides line up with TRBD1. The CDR3 runs 15 residues. With 5 bases clipped from V and 4 bases from J, the junction kept 10 bases outside the gene matches. In germline, CDR1 is KGHSH, CDR2 LQKENI. CDR3 nucleotide sequence: TGTGCCAGCTCAGGGGGGACAGGTTCGGGATACGAGCAGTACTTC. Translation: CASSGGTGSGYEQYF.

This clone is a singleton in its sample. The V gene is TRBV5-4, the J gene TRBJ2-7; 8 bases fit TRBD2. Losses at the gene ends were 3 bases for V and 6 bases for J; bases not matched to a gene: 17. The CDR3 totals 17 residues. Germline V CDR1 and CDR2: SGHNT, YYREEE (reference sequence). Written as DNA, the CDR3 is TGTGCCAGCAGCTCAATGGGCGGGGGGCCCCAAGCGGTCGAGCAGTACTTC. This sequence encodes CASSSMGGGPQAVEQYF.

V usage is TRBV5-6 and J usage is TRBJ1-2; no reliable D call. Germline CDR1 SGHDT, CDR2 YYEEEE. This CDR3 has 14 amino acids. V shed 0 bases and J shed 2 bases, with 8 bases lying between them. In DNA, the CDR3 is TGTGCCAGCAGCTTGGGGCGGCTAAACTATGGCTACACCTTC. This sequence encodes CASSLGRLNYGYTF. The full variable domain, rest sourced from reference TRBV5-6 and TRBJ1-2, is DAGVTQSPTHLIKTRGQQVTLRCSPKSGHDTVSWYQQALGQGPQFIFQYYEEEERQRGNFPDRFSGHQFPNYSSELNVNALLLGDSALYLCASSLGRLNYGYTFGSGTRLTVV.

The chain links TRBV9 to TRBJ1-4; possible D gene TRBD1, 6 bases. The CDR3 has 17 amino acids. CDR1 and CDR2 from the germline V gene are SGDLS and YYNGEE. The germline V and J ends were trimmed by 0 bases and 3 bases, with 15 bases remaining between them. The CDR3 here is CASSVGSGAIANEKLFF. CDR3 DNA: TGTGCCAGCAGCGTAGGTTCAGGGGCGATAGCTAATGAAAAACTGTTTTTT.

The V and J genes are TRBV6-4 and TRBJ2-3; the D gene is possibly TRBD1 (5 bases). The V and J ends lost 3 bases and 5 bases respectively, with 12 bases between them. CDR3 size: 14 residues. In germline, CDR1 is MRHNA, CDR2 SNTAGT. The CDR3 reads CASSEQGVEDTQYF. The DNA of the CDR3 is TGTGCCAGCAGTGAGCAAGGGGTTGAAGATACGCAGTATTTT.

The rearrangement uses TRBV7-3 and TRBJ2-2, with a weak D call TRBD2 (5 bases). The germline gives CDR1 SGHTA, CDR2 FQGTGA. V lost 1 base and J lost 6, with 15 bases in between. This CDR3 is built from 16 residues. The CDR3 spells CASSLKSPEGAGELFF. CDR3 DNA: TGTGCCAGCAGCTTAAAAAGCCCCGAGGGCGCCGGGGAGCTGTTTTTT. Full variable domain (rest looked up from reference TRBV7-3 and TRBJ2-2): GAGVSQTPSNKVTEKGKYVELRCDPISGHTALYWYRQSLGQGPEFLIYFQGTGAADDSGLPNDRFFAVRPEGSVSTLKIQRTERGDSAVYLCASSLKSPEGAGELFFGEGSRLTVL.

The V and J genes are TRBV19 and TRBJ2-2, with 10 bases fitting TRBD1. Germline V gene sequence: CDR1 LNHDA, CDR2 SQIVND (reference sequence). Trimming cost V 4 bases and J 7 bases; bases outside gene matches: 0. The CDR3 totals 13 residues. DNA for the CDR3: TGTGCCAGTAGTAGGACAGGGGGCGGGGAGCTGTTTTTT. Translation: CASSRTGGGELFF. Based on the CDR3 plus reference TRBV19 and TRBJ2-2, the full variable domain is DGGITQSPKYLFRKEGQNVTLSCEQNLNHDAMYWYRQDPGQGLRLIYYSQIVNDFQKGDIAEGYSVSREKKESFPLTVTSAQKNPTAFYLCASSRTGGGELFFGEGSRLTVL.

The chain uses TRBV30 and TRBJ2-5; TRBD2 aligns across 12 bases. V dropped 2 bases and J dropped 5; count of bases not matched to a gene: 12. Germline V gene data show CDR1 as GTSNPN and CDR2 as SVGIG (reference sequence). There are 17 residues in the CDR3. The chain's CDR3 is CAWSLYRSSGGAETQYF. The CDR3 region has the DNA TGTGCCTGGAGTCTGTATCGGTCTAGCGGGGGGGCGGAGACCCAGTACTTC.